This TCR beta chain was documented in a study of blood T cell repertoires in COVID-19. Unmatched junction bases numbered 8, after V lost 1 base and J lost 8 bases. Germline V gene sequence: CDR1 LGHDT, CDR2 YNNKEL (reference sequence). The CDR3 loop spans 15 amino acids. Sequencing was performed with immunoSEQ multiplex PCR; in TCRdb, only in-frame clones are kept and a portion is missing. The data contain about 19,000 clones, 70% to 85% of them seen just once; the ten biggest clones take up around 5.6%. The sequence derives from a human donor in a cohort sampled during active COVID-19. Sequencing was done on a sample of peripheral blood. The chain is built from TRBV3-1 (or the pseudogene TRBV3-2) and TRBJ1-2; 9 positions agree with TRBD1. CDR3 in DNA: TGTGCCAGCAGCCAAGTCCCGAGGACAGGGGTCGGCTACACCTTC. As protein: CASSQVPRTGVGYTF.